Below are 30 T cell receptor beta chains sequenced from a single sample in a study of blood T cell repertoires in COVID-19. Produced via immunoSEQ multiplex PCR; TCRdb's table is partial and in-frame only. The data hold some 300,000 clones, with approximately 90% observed a single time. Specimen: peripheral blood. The receptors stem from a woman aged 45-65 years with COVID-19, enrolled during active disease.

The chain has TRBV11-3 and TRBJ2-2; 8 bases are shared with TRBD1. V was clipped by 2 bases and J by 4 bases; unmatched bases: 3. The CDR3 runs to 15 residues. Per germline, CDR1 SGHNT and CDR2 YENEEA. The CDR3 reads CASSLQGAGTGELFF. As DNA, the CDR3 is TGTGCCAGCAGCTTACAGGGGGCGGGCACCGGGGAGCTGTTTTTT.

The count of this clone is one. The chain links TRBV24-1 to TRBJ2-2, with 7 bases lining up with TRBD1. The V and J ends lost 4 bases and 0 bases, in that order; junction bases with no gene match: 7. Germline V gene sequence: CDR1 KGHDR, CDR2 SFDVKD. This CDR3 spans 17 amino acids. This chain's CDR3 is CATSDPRGLTNTGELFF. In nucleotides, the CDR3 is TGTGCCACCAGTGACCCCAGGGGGTTAACGAACACCGGGGAGCTGTTTTTT.

The chain recombines TRBV5-1 with TRBJ1-2; a possible D gene is TRBD1 (6 bases). The length of the CDR3 is 14 residues. V was pared by 3 bases and J by 0 bases, with 9 bases between. The germline CDR1 and CDR2 sequences are SGHRS and YFSETQ. The CDR3: CASSSGQPNYGYTF. The CDR3 coding sequence is TGCGCCAGCAGCTCAGGACAGCCTAACTATGGCTACACCTTC. Combining the CDR3 with reference TRBV5-1 and TRBJ1-2 gives the whole variable domain KAGVTQTPRYLIKTRGQQVTLSCSPISGHRSVSWYQQTPGQGLQFLFEYFSETQRNKGNFPGRFSGRQFSNSRSEMNVSTLELGDSALYLCASSSGQPNYGYTFGSGTRLTVV.

The CDR3: CASSISGASTYGYTF. The CDR3, as DNA: TGTGCCAGTAGTATATCAGGGGCCTCCACCTATGGCTACACCTTC. This chain uses TRBV19 with TRBJ1-2, with D possibly matching TRBD1 (6 bases). V lost 2 bases, J lost 4 bases, and 14 bases lay in between. From germline, CDR1 is LNHDA and CDR2 SQIVND (reference sequence). This CDR3 region has 15 residues.

In this sample, this clone turned up once. V usage is TRBV9 and J usage is TRBJ2-7; D possibly corresponds to TRBD2 (6 bases). Per the germline V gene, CDR1 is SGDLS and CDR2 is YYNGEE. The V end was cut by 0 bases, the J end by 3 bases, with 16 bases between. The CDR3 covers 16 residues. The CDR3 nucleotides read TGTGCCAGCAGCGTAGTAGATTCGGGGGAGTACTACGAGCAGTACTTC. Residues: CASSVVDSGEYYEQYF.

The rearrangement uses TRBV30 and TRBJ1-2; D is perhaps TRBD1 (5 bases). Trimming removed 5 bases from V and 8 bases from J, with 27 bases in between. Germline loops: CDR1 GTSNPN, CDR2 SVGIG (reference sequence). This CDR3 spans 16 amino acids. The CDR3 region is CAWERKGIQSPRGYTF. CDR3 nucleotide sequence: TGTGCCTGGGAAAGGAAGGGGATTCAATCCCCTAGAGGCTACACCTTC.

This chain uses TRBV30 with TRBJ2-3, with TRBD2 matching 11 bases. The CDR3 covers 18 residues. Per germline, CDR1 GTSNPN and CDR2 SVGIG (reference sequence). Germline trimming cut 0 bases from V and 0 bases from J; bases unmatched to any gene: 8. CDR3 sequence reads: CAWSVGTSGTPSTDTQYF. For the CDR3, the DNA is TGTGCCTGGAGTGTGGGGACTAGCGGAACACCTAGCACAGATACGCAGTATTTT.

About this clone itself: Other nucleotide sequences in the sample specify the same CDR3. The rearrangement uses TRBV6-6 and TRBJ1-1; D possibly corresponds to TRBD1 (5 bases). From germline, CDR1 is MNHNY and CDR2 SVGAGI (reference sequence). Trimming left V 6 bases short and J 1 base short, with 9 bases between. The CDR3 runs to 13 residues. The CDR3 DNA reads as TGTGCCAGCAGCACCGACAGGAACACTGAAGCTTTCTTT. It is translated as CASSTDRNTEAFF.

V usage is TRBV19 and J usage is TRBJ2-2; D is perhaps TRBD2 (5 bases). The CDR3 is 16 amino acids. Germline V gene lookup returns CDR1 LNHDA and CDR2 SQIVND (reference sequence). V dropped 5 bases and J dropped 10 bases, with 23 bases sitting between them. In DNA, the CDR3 is TGTGCCAGTAGTTTTAGGACTGGGCCCTTGGGTGAGGAGCTGTTTTTT. Translating gives CASSFRTGPLGEELFF.

This CDR3 reads CASSFVVSGTGRTGELFF. The CDR3 region has the DNA TGTGCCAGCAGCTTCGTAGTTTCCGGGACAGGGAGAACCGGGGAGCTGTTTTTT. J is TRBJ2-2 and V is TRBV7-8; 9 bases line up with TRBD1. CDR3 length: 18 residues. Germline lookup yields CDR1 SGHVS and CDR2 FQNEAQ. J lost 5 bases, V lost 3 bases, and 13 bases had no gene match.

DNA of the CDR3: TGTGCCAGCAGCCAATACCGACTAGCGGGAGGGCTCGGGGAGCTGTTTTTT. Protein: CASSQYRLAGGLGELFF. V and J are TRBV4-2 and TRBJ2-2, with 14 bases fitting TRBD2. With 2 bases clipped from V and 7 bases from J, the junction kept 6 bases outside the gene matches. Germline V lookup: CDR1 LGHNA, CDR2 YNFKEQ. The CDR3 extends over 17 amino acids.

The chain is built from TRBV30 and TRBJ2-7, with 8 nucleotides matching TRBD1. The CDR3 consists of 14 residues. The germline CDR1 and CDR2 sequences are GTSNPN and SVGIG (reference sequence). V dropped 0 bases and J dropped 5; count of bases not matched to a gene: 6. The CDR3 region is CAWSVSGGGNEQYF. In DNA form, the CDR3 reads TGTGCCTGGAGTGTATCAGGGGGCGGGAACGAGCAGTACTTC.

The chain joins TRBV7-3 to TRBJ2-1, with D maybe TRBD2 (5 bases). Trimming took off 5 bases at V and 5 bases at J, with 16 bases between the two ends. CDR3 length: 15 residues. The germline V gene encodes CDR1 SGHTA and CDR2 FQGTGA. The CDR3 DNA reads as TGTGCCAGCAGCCCAAGTCGACTAATCAACAATGAGCAGTTCTTC. Its protein is CASSPSRLINNEQFF.

The chain has TRBV3-1 (or the pseudogene TRBV3-2) and TRBJ2-7; 8 bases line up with TRBD1. CDR1 and CDR2 from the germline V gene are LGHDT and YNNKEL (reference sequence). After removal of 4 bases from V and 4 bases from J, the junction contained 9 bases not matched to a gene. The length of the CDR3 is 15 residues. This CDR3 reads CASSLPGGKKYEQYF. The CDR3 region has the DNA TGTGCCAGCAGCCTTCCAGGGGGCAAAAAGTACGAGCAGTACTTC.

The J gene is TRBJ1-1, the V gene TRBV7-9; D may be TRBD1 (6 bases). The CDR3 totals 15 residues. Trimming pared 0 bases from V and 5 bases from J, leaving 13 bases between. The germline gives CDR1 SEHNR, CDR2 FQNEAQ (reference sequence). CDR3 nucleotide sequence: TGTGCCAGCAGCTTAGCCCTAACAGGGCCAACTGAAGCTTTCTTT. This translates into CASSLALTGPTEAFF.

The chain couples TRBV30 to TRBJ2-3, with TRBD2 matching over 12 bases. J was trimmed by 5 bases and V by 1 base; bases with no gene match: 7. This CDR3 has 16 amino acids. CDR1 is GTSNPN, CDR2 SVGIG, per germline (reference sequence). CDR3: CAWSGLAGGKRDTQYF. The CDR3 nucleotides are TGTGCCTGGAGTGGTCTAGCGGGAGGGAAGCGAGATACGCAGTATTTT.

To note about this clone: Other DNA sequences in the same sample also yield this CDR3. This chain links TRBV18 with TRBJ1-5; D may be TRBD1 (5 bases). The CDR3 totals 14 residues. V gave up 4 bases and J gave up 3 bases, with 10 bases separating them. Germline V gene data show CDR1 as KGHSH and CDR2 as LQKENI. DNA for the CDR3: TGTGCCAGCTCACTAGGGACTGACAATCAGCCCCAGCATTTT. Translation gives CASSLGTDNQPQHF.

Only a few counts were recorded for this clone. V is TRBV10-3 and J is TRBJ2-1; the match to TRBD2 covers 14 bases. CDR3 length equals 15 residues. Germline assignment: CDR1 ENHRY and CDR2 SYGVKD. With V trimmed by 8 bases and J by 7 bases, 7 bases remained unmatched. The CDR3 coding sequence is TGTGCCATCTTAGGGGGACTAGCGGGAGTAAATGAGCAGTTCTTC. This encodes CAILGGLAGVNEQFF.

J is TRBJ2-1 and V is TRBV19; 11 bases are a match to TRBD2. The CDR3 length is 14 residues. V was clipped by 4 bases and J by 9 bases; unmatched bases: 5. Germline assignment: CDR1 LNHDA and CDR2 SQIVND (reference sequence). The CDR3 sequence: CASSSSSGRTEQFF. The CDR3 DNA reads as TGTGCCAGTAGTAGCTCTAGCGGGAGGACTGAGCAGTTCTTC.

Only one count was recorded for this clone. V and J are TRBV4-1 and TRBJ1-2; D not certain. Looked up from germline, CDR1 is MGHRA and CDR2 is YSYEKL. This CDR3 is built from 12 residues. V was pared by 1 base and J by 5 bases, with 5 bases between. The CDR3 sequence: CASSQGIYGYTF. CDR3 sequence (DNA): TGCGCCAGCAGCCAAGGTATTTATGGCTACACCTTC.

This chain links TRBV11-3 with TRBJ2-2; a possible D gene is TRBD1 (5 bases). The CDR3 length is 17 residues. Germline loops: CDR1 SGHNT, CDR2 YENEEA. V was cut by 3 bases and J by 5 bases, with 19 bases left in between. The CDR3 sequence is CASSFLAGQGVTGELFF. CDR3 DNA sequence: TGTGCCAGCAGCTTTTTGGCCGGACAAGGAGTAACCGGGGAGCTGTTTTTT.

This clone has a single count. The chain couples TRBV6-5 to TRBJ2-3; the D gene is possibly TRBD2 (6 bases). V was clipped by 8 bases and J by 0 bases, with 12 bases between them. This CDR3 comprises 14 residues. The germline gives CDR1 MNHEY, CDR2 SVGAGI. The chain's CDR3 is CASRRETSTDTQYF. In DNA form, the CDR3 reads TGTGCCAGCCGACGGGAGACTAGCACAGATACGCAGTATTTT.

V is TRBV19 and J is TRBJ1-1, with 8 bases fitting TRBD1. Trimming took 2 bases from V and 6 from J; bases not matched to a gene: 8. The CDR3 contains 15 residues. CDR1 and CDR2 from the germline V gene are LNHDA and SQIVND (reference sequence). The DNA for the CDR3 is TGTGCCAGTAGTATAAGACAGGGGCTTGCGTCTGAAGCTTTCTTT. It yields the protein CASSIRQGLASEAFF.

This sequence joins TRBV29-1 and TRBJ2-4; tentative D call: TRBD1 (5 bases). The germline CDR1 and CDR2 sequences are SQVTM and ANQGSEA. V was trimmed by 7 bases and J by 8 bases, leaving 18 bases between them. There are 13 residues in the CDR3. In nucleotides, the CDR3 is TGCAGCGCCCGGACACAAACCATGGACATTCAGTACTTC. Its translation: CSARTQTMDIQYF.

Only one count was recorded for this clone. V and J are TRBV29-1 and TRBJ1-4, with 7 bases lining up with TRBD1. V was clipped by 6 bases and J by 3 bases; unmatched bases: 7. CDR3 length: 14 amino acids. From germline, CDR1 is SQVTM and CDR2 ANQGSEA. Here the CDR3 reads CSVATGTANEKLFF. In nucleotides, the CDR3 is TGCAGCGTCGCCACCGGGACAGCTAATGAAAAACTGTTTTTT. Using reference TRBV29-1 and TRBJ1-4 for the parts outside the CDR3, the full variable domain is SAVISQKPSRDICQRGTSLTIQCQVDSQVTMMFWYRQQPGQSLTLIATANQGSEATYESGFVIDKFPISRPNLTFSTLTVSNMSPEDSSIYLCSVATGTANEKLFFGSGTQLSVL.

This clone was counted a single time. The chain couples TRBV19 to TRBJ2-5; 7 positions agree with TRBD2. The trim removed 6 bases at V and 2 bases at J, leaving 9 bases unmatched. Germline V gene data show CDR1 as LNHDA and CDR2 as SQIVND (reference sequence). The CDR3 runs to 15 residues. This chain's CDR3 is CASSPGGRAQETQYF. DNA of the CDR3: TGTGCCAGTAGCCCGGGAGGCAGGGCGCAAGAGACCCAGTACTTC. Supplemented by reference TRBV19 and TRBJ2-5, the full variable domain reads DGGITQSPKYLFRKEGQNVTLSCEQNLNHDAMYWYRQDPGQGLRLIYYSQIVNDFQKGDIAEGYSVSREKKESFPLTVTSAQKNPTAFYLCASSPGGRAQETQYFGPGTRLLVL.

This chain links TRBV29-1 with TRBJ2-7; a weak D match, TRBD1 (5 bases). This CDR3 is 14 amino acids long. The V and J ends lost 3 bases and 5 bases respectively, with 17 bases between them. CDR1 SQVTM and CDR2 ANQGSEA come from the germline V gene. The CDR3 is CSVDSSGPSDEQYF. Here the CDR3 DNA reads TGCAGCGTTGATAGTTCAGGGCCATCCGACGAGCAGTACTTC.

The chain couples TRBV19 to TRBJ2-1, with 10 bases identical to TRBD2. V was pared by 7 bases and J by 8 bases, with 11 bases of the junction left unmatched. The CDR3 totals 15 residues. CDR1 LNHDA and CDR2 SQIVND come from the germline V gene (reference sequence). The CDR3 DNA is TGTGCCAGTATGCCCCGTGCTAGCGGGAGCCATGAGCAGTTCTTC. As protein: CASMPRASGSHEQFF.

The CDR3 bases are TGTGCTAGTGGGCCGAAGGTGACTATGAGCGGGATAAGCACAGATACGCAGTATTTT. Protein: CASGPKVTMSGISTDTQYF. The chain uses TRBV12-5 and TRBJ2-3; TRBD2 matches 7 bases. V lost 6 bases and J lost 0; bases outside the gene matches: 18. Per the germline V gene, CDR1 is LGHNT and CDR2 is FRNRAP. The CDR3 is 19 residues long.

V and J are TRBV11-2 and TRBJ2-2, with 8 bases lining up with TRBD2. Germline V gene data show CDR1 as SGHAT and CDR2 as FQNNGV. The CDR3 spans 18 residues. After removal of 2 bases from V and 1 base from J, the junction contained 9 bases not matched to a gene. The DNA for the CDR3 is TGTGCCAGCAGCTTATCCCATACACTAGCGGTGAACACCGGGGAGCTGTTTTTT. Translated: CASSLSHTLAVNTGELFF.